Following are 28 T cell receptor beta chains from one sample sequenced in a study of technical replicates of blood from four donors. Profiling relied on immunoSEQ multiplex PCR, and the TCRdb table lists in-frame clones only, not all of them. The sample lists about 80,000 clones; 91% were seen once. Sequencing was performed on T cells isolated from PBMCs. These receptors came from a human donor in good health.

CDR3 sequence (DNA): TGTGCCAGCAGTTACCAGGGGGTAGACACCGGGGAGCTGTTTTTT. It specifies CASSYQGVDTGELFF. This chain joins TRBV2 and TRBJ2-2; 7 bases are a match to TRBD1. V was pared by 5 bases and J by 3 bases, with 6 bases of the junction left unmatched. The CDR3 is made up of 15 amino acids. The germline gives CDR1 SNHLY, CDR2 FYNNEI. The full variable domain, in which reference TRBV2 and TRBJ2-2 provide the parts outside the CDR3, is EPEVTQTPSHQVTQMGQEVILRCVPISNHLYFYWYRQILGQKVEFLVSFYNNEISEKSEIFDDQFSVERPDGSNFTLKIRSTKLEDSAMYFCASSYQGVDTGELFFGEGSRLTVL.

This rearrangement joins TRBV5-6 to TRBJ1-1; TRBD1 might be the D (5 bases). Looked up from germline, CDR1 is SGHDT and CDR2 is YYEEEE. CDR3 length: 14 amino acids. V was pared by 0 bases and J by 2 bases, with 8 bases between. The CDR3 sequence is CASSLGTGNTEAFF. Written as DNA, the CDR3 is TGTGCCAGCAGCTTGGGAACAGGCAACACTGAAGCTTTCTTT.

The CDR3 spells CASSLEAPENNEQFF. CDR3 DNA: TGTGCCAGCAGCCTGGAGGCGCCGGAGAATAATGAGCAGTTCTTC. This chain links TRBV2 with TRBJ2-1; D perhaps matches TRBD2 (5 bases). CDR3 length: 15 residues. Germline loops: CDR1 SNHLY, CDR2 FYNNEI. With 6 bases removed from V and 7 bases from J, the gap between germline ends came to 19 bases. Full variable domain (outside the CDR3, taken from reference TRBV2 and TRBJ2-1): EPEVTQTPSHQVTQMGQEVILRCVPISNHLYFYWYRQILGQKVEFLVSFYNNEISEKSEIFDDQFSVERPDGSNFTLKIRSTKLEDSAMYFCASSLEAPENNEQFFGPGTRLTVL.

The rearrangement uses TRBV27 and TRBJ2-3, with D maybe TRBD1 (5 bases). This CDR3 spans 16 amino acids. Germline-derived CDR1 and CDR2 are MNHEY and SMNVEV (reference sequence). V was trimmed by 4 bases and J by 4 bases, leaving 18 bases between them. As DNA, the CDR3 is TGTGCCAGCAGTTCCTCTTTCCCCATACAGGCAGATACGCAGTATTTT. It yields the protein CASSSSFPIQADTQYF.

This clone occurred once. The genes are TRBV11-3 and TRBJ2-7; 11 bases are shared with TRBD2. The CDR3 has 14 residues. The J segment lost 2 bases and the V segment lost 5 bases, leaving 2 bases of the junction unmatched. Germline V CDR1 and CDR2: SGHNT, YENEEA. The CDR3 loop is CASSPLAGAYEQYF. The CDR3 DNA reads TGTGCCAGCAGCCCACTAGCGGGAGCCTACGAGCAGTACTTC.

This clone showed up just once. V gene TRBV7-3 combines with J gene TRBJ2-1; D not resolved. Germline V gene data show CDR1 as SGHTA and CDR2 as FQGTGA. The CDR3 is 17 residues long. Trimming took 4 bases from V and 0 from J, leaving 16 bases between them. The CDR3 DNA sequence: TGTGCCAGCAGCTCCGCCCGGCTCCGGAGCTCCTACAATGAGCAGTTCTTC. This gives the protein CASSSARLRSSYNEQFF.

V gene TRBV4-1 combines with J gene TRBJ2-7, with 8 bases lining up with TRBD2. CDR1 and CDR2 (germline): MGHRA, YSYEKL. Trimming at V came to 1 base and at J to 2 bases, leaving 4 bases not matched to a gene. The CDR3 is 15 residues long. CDR3 nucleotide sequence: TGCGCCAGCAGCCAAGGCCTAGCGGGCGCCTACGAGCAGTACTTC. This gives the protein CASSQGLAGAYEQYF.

The V gene is TRBV18, the J gene TRBJ2-1; TRBD2 is a possible D gene (7 bases). Germline CDR1 reads KGHSH; CDR2 reads LQKENI. This CDR3 comprises 16 residues. V gave up 4 bases and J gave up 5 bases, with 18 bases separating them. The CDR3 is CASSQGGGGTNNEQFF. In DNA, the CDR3 is TGTGCCAGCTCACAGGGAGGGGGAGGAACCAACAATGAGCAGTTCTTC.

The V and J genes are TRBV6-5 and TRBJ2-7, with TRBD2 as a possible D gene (6 bases). The germline V and J ends were trimmed by 0 bases and 7 bases, with 13 bases remaining between them. The CDR3 runs 14 residues. Germline V lookup: CDR1 MNHEY, CDR2 SVGAGI. The CDR3 region is CASSYSEGRKEQYF. CDR3 in DNA: TGTGCCAGCAGTTACTCGGAGGGACGGAAAGAGCAGTACTTC.

The chain links TRBV4-3 to TRBJ2-1; perhaps TRBD2 as D (6 bases). The V end was cut by 1 base, the J end by 2 bases, with 9 bases between. From germline, CDR1 is LGHNA and CDR2 YSLEER. The CDR3 length is 15 residues. CDR3 amino acids: CASSQAGAAYNEQFF. The CDR3 nucleotides read TGCGCCAGCAGCCAAGCGGGAGCTGCCTACAATGAGCAGTTCTTC.

The chain links TRBV2 to TRBJ2-5; D call uncertain. The CDR3 is 15 amino acids. Trimming stripped 1 base from V and 4 bases from J, with 13 bases between. The germline gives CDR1 SNHLY, CDR2 FYNNEI. CDR3 in DNA: TGTGCCAGCAGTGAAGAAGGCAGGTTGGCAGAGACCCAGTACTTC. Translating it yields CASSEEGRLAETQYF.

The genes are TRBV7-9 and TRBJ2-3; possible D gene TRBD2, 6 bases. Germline CDR1 is SEHNR and CDR2 is FQNEAQ (reference sequence). The CDR3 runs to 13 residues. Trimming stripped 6 bases from V and 6 bases from J, with 13 bases between. This chain's CDR3 is CASSSGDWDTQYF. The CDR3 DNA reads as TGTGCCAGCAGTTCGGGGGACTGGGATACGCAGTATTTT.

This chain uses TRBV7-9 with TRBJ1-1; TRBD1 is a possible D gene (6 bases). Germline V gene lookup returns CDR1 SEHNR and CDR2 FQNEAQ (reference sequence). Trimming took 2 bases from V and 5 from J, leaving 12 bases between them. The length of the CDR3 is 14 residues. The CDR3 nucleotides are TGTGCCAGCAGCTTATACAGGGAGTCTACTGAAGCTTTCTTT. It is translated as CASSLYRESTEAFF.

The chain joins TRBV29-1 to TRBJ1-1, with TRBD1 matching over 8 bases. Germline CDR1 reads SQVTM; CDR2 reads ANQGSEA. CDR3 length: 16 amino acids. The V segment lost 1 base and the J segment 4 bases; nucleotides outside the gene matches: 11. In nucleotides, the CDR3 is TGCAGCGTTGAAGGTGGACAGGGACAAGTAGCCACTGAAGCTTTCTTT. Protein product: CSVEGGQGQVATEAFF.

The genes are TRBV19 and TRBJ1-4; 8 bases agree with TRBD1. V dropped 8 bases and J dropped 0; count of bases not matched to a gene: 5. The CDR3 length is 15 residues. Germline values: CDR1 LNHDA, CDR2 SQIVND (reference sequence). The CDR3: CASAGTGSTNEKLFF. The CDR3 DNA follows: TGTGCCAGTGCCGGGACAGGCTCAACTAATGAAAAACTGTTTTTT.

This chain links TRBV7-8 with TRBJ2-3; 7 bases are a match to TRBD2. Germline V gives CDR1 SGHVS, CDR2 FQNEAQ. V dropped 5 bases and J dropped 3; count of bases not matched to a gene: 5. CDR3 length equals 14 residues. The CDR3 sequence: CASSLGTKTDTQYF. CDR3 bases: TGTGCCAGCAGCCTCGGGACTAAGACAGATACGCAGTATTTT. Based on the CDR3 plus reference TRBV7-8 and TRBJ2-3, the full variable domain is GAGVSQSPRYKVAKRGQDVALRCDPISGHVSLFWYQQALGQGPEFLTYFQNEAQLDKSGLPSDRFFAERPEGSVSTLKIQRTQQEDSAVYLCASSLGTKTDTQYFGPGTRLTVL.

V is TRBV2 and J is TRBJ2-7; 8 bases agree with TRBD1. The germline V gene has CDR1 SNHLY and CDR2 FYNNEI. The CDR3 length is 14 residues. Trimming at V came to 3 bases and at J to 5 bases, leaving 6 bases not matched to a gene. CDR3 DNA sequence: TGTGCCAGCAGTGAGAGGGGACAGGAGCACGAGCAGTACTTC. This encodes CASSERGQEHEQYF.

The V call is TRBV10-3, the J call TRBJ2-1; perhaps TRBD2 as D (5 bases). The CDR3 spans 14 residues. The germline V gene encodes CDR1 ENHRY and CDR2 SYGVKD. The V and J ends lost 6 bases and 5 bases respectively, with 14 bases between them. The CDR3 region has the DNA TGTGCCATCAGCCCCCGGGGAGTTGACAATGAGCAGTTCTTC. The encoded protein is CAISPRGVDNEQFF.

This chain joins TRBV27 and TRBJ2-7; TRBD1 matches 9 bases. Germline values: CDR1 MNHEY, CDR2 SMNVEV (reference sequence). Trimming took 6 bases from V and 12 from J; bases not matched to a gene: 15. The CDR3 loop spans 14 amino acids. This CDR3 is CASSRSGTGLESYF. In DNA, the CDR3 is TGTGCCAGCAGCCGATCCGGGACAGGGCTAGAGTCGTACTTC.

This chain joins TRBV7-2 and TRBJ1-2; D remains ambiguous. The germline V and J ends were trimmed by 8 bases and 2 bases, with 12 bases remaining between them. The CDR3 totals 13 residues. Germline CDR1 SGHTA, CDR2 FQGNSA. The CDR3 reads CASAGQANYGYTF. For the CDR3, the DNA is TGTGCCAGCGCTGGGCAGGCCAACTATGGCTACACCTTC.

The rearrangement uses TRBV9 and TRBJ2-7; 7 bases are a match to TRBD2. Germline-derived CDR1 and CDR2 are SGDLS and YYNGEE. After removal of 4 bases from V and 0 bases from J, the junction contained 7 bases not matched to a gene. CDR3 length: 15 residues. The CDR3 is CASSPARTSSYEQYF. CDR3 coding DNA: TGTGCCAGCAGCCCCGCGAGGACTAGCTCCTACGAGCAGTACTTC.

This chain joins TRBV30 and TRBJ2-7; D remains unclear. V was pared by 2 bases and J by 7 bases, with 12 bases between. CDR3 length: 12 residues. Germline V lookup: CDR1 GTSNPN, CDR2 SVGIG (reference sequence). The chain's CDR3 is CAWSTKKREQYF. CDR3 nucleotide sequence: TGTGCCTGGAGTACGAAGAAACGGGAGCAGTACTTC.

J is TRBJ2-1 and V is TRBV5-6; D unclear. Trimming removed 4 bases at V and 7 bases at J, with 15 bases between. There are 14 residues in the CDR3. CDR1 is SGHDT, CDR2 YYEEEE, per germline. The CDR3 region has the DNA TGTGCCAGCAGCCCCAACCGGAGACTTAATGAGCAGTTCTTC. It specifies CASSPNRRLNEQFF.

The chain couples TRBV28 to TRBJ2-7; 13 bases match TRBD2. The trim removed 11 bases at V and 5 bases at J, leaving 6 bases unmatched. Germline values: CDR1 MDHEN, CDR2 SYDVKM. The CDR3 runs to 13 residues. CDR3 coding DNA: TGTGCCTGTGGACTAGCGGGAGAGCACGAGCAGTACTTC. It translates to CACGLAGEHEQYF.

The rearrangement links TRBV2 to TRBJ1-1; possibly TRBD1 for D (6 bases). The CDR3 length is 13 residues. V lost 5 bases and J lost 2, with 9 bases in between. Looked up from germline, CDR1 is SNHLY and CDR2 is FYNNEI. Written as DNA, the CDR3 is TGTGCCAGCAGTCTACAGGGAAACACTGAAGCTTTCTTT. Translation: CASSLQGNTEAFF.

The CDR3 loop is CASSFQLGGWTETQYF. The CDR3 DNA reads as TGTGCCAGCAGCTTCCAATTGGGGGGATGGACAGAGACCCAGTACTTC. This chain joins TRBV5-5 and TRBJ2-5, with TRBD2 as a possible D gene (6 bases). Trimming took off 2 bases at V and 4 bases at J, with 18 bases between the two ends. Germline CDR1 and CDR2: SGHKS and YYEKEE (reference sequence). The CDR3 spans 16 residues. The entire variable domain, with the rest obtained from reference TRBV5-5 and TRBJ2-5, is as follows: DAGVTQSPTHLIKTRGQQVTLRCSPISGHKSVSWYQQVLGQGPQFIFQYYEKEERGRGNFPDRFSARQFPNYSSELNVNALLLGDSALYLCASSFQLGGWTETQYFGPGTRLLVL.

This chain uses TRBV5-5 with TRBJ2-1; TRBD2 aligns across 7 bases. This CDR3 region has 18 residues. J was trimmed by 8 bases and V by 4 bases; bases with no gene match: 21. Germline CDR1 and CDR2: SGHKS and YYEKEE (reference sequence). This CDR3 reads CASSLGGSSVGGIYEQFF. CDR3 nucleotide sequence: TGTGCCAGCAGCCTGGGGGGGTCTAGCGTCGGAGGTATCTATGAGCAGTTCTTC.

This clone has only a few counts. The genes are TRBV9 and TRBJ2-1, with 7 bases that match TRBD2. The CDR3 consists of 14 residues. The germline gives CDR1 SGDLS, CDR2 YYNGEE. V lost 2 bases and J lost 9; bases outside the gene matches: 8. The CDR3 reads CASSVVGGDGEQFF. CDR3 nucleotide sequence: TGTGCCAGCAGCGTGGTTGGGGGGGATGGTGAGCAGTTCTTC.